This entry concerns a single T cell receptor beta chain. The antigen this receptor binds is unknown. No quality values exist for individual bases; no much larger clone is one base distant. Receptor libraries were prepared by the immunoSEQ multiplex PCR assay. For the multiplex PCR, a mixture combining 60 forward primers for TCR Vbeta segments and 13 reverse primers for TCR Jbeta segments was used. Amplification of the CDR3 region of rearranged TCR beta genes was performed with a multiplex PCR assay on genomic DNA. Amplified TCR beta libraries were sequenced as 87-base-pair reads on the Illumina HiSeq System. The published analysis was carried out like this. In a later analysis, 77 million or so unique TCR beta chains were counted across the approximately 640 repertoires, and about 10 million of these chains were shared by at least two donors. To remove PCR and sequencing errors, raw reads were error-corrected and collapsed into unique sequences using a nearest-neighbor algorithm that merged closely related sequences. Alignment of CDR3 sequences to IMGT reference sequences was used to assign V, D and J gene segments. For a sequence to be retained, at least a six-nucleotide match to both a V gene segment and a J gene segment was required. A rearrangement was called productive if the CDR3 had no stop codons and remained in frame with V and J, and every other rearrangement was called non-productive. Following IMGT convention, CDR3 was defined as the stretch from the second conserved V-encoded cysteine up to the conserved J-encoded phenylalanine. The earlier analysis of approximately 590 of the donors excluded any sequence lacking an unambiguous match to a single V gene segment. An earlier analysis of about 590 of the donors classified V segments as functional when productive rearrangements were above 56.7% and as segregating when the standard deviation between donors was above 5%. A statistical classification framework was built for diagnosing cytomegalovirus status from the catalog of TCR beta chain sequences. A later analysis assigned V and J genes by comparing TCR nucleotide sequences with IMGT/GENE-DB human TR gene sequences. Using the TCRdist pipeline, a later analysis assigned CDR3 sequences along with most-parsimonious VDJ recombination scenarios. In a later analysis, every TCR beta chain was defined by the combination of its CDR3 amino acid sequence and its V-gene family, and reads without a unique V-gene family were dropped. As a way to deal with suspected cross-contamination and a sequencing artifact, a later analysis dropped approximately 570 nucleotide sequences that were highly shared and had low generation probability. For each public chain, a later analysis derived a clonal expansion index from normalized ranks of inferred template counts within each repertoire. In a later analysis, generation probabilities were computed with a VDJ recombination model fitted to out-of-frame rearrangements, and the resulting probabilities were checked against IGoR. Hypergeometric tests were used in a later analysis to score TCR-TCR, TCR-HLA and TCR-CMV co-occurrence, with a repertoire-size bias correction applied to the TCR pairs. In a later analysis, false discovery rates were estimated by permuting HLA or CMV assignments 20 times. A later analysis grouped co-occurring TCRs with DBSCAN, adding TCRdist sequence similarity when clustering within HLA-allele-positive subsets. Repertoires with fewer than 30,000 or more than 120,000 public chains were left out of co-occurrence clustering, as were roughly five repertoires with anomalous nucleotide sharing. The immuneACCESS repertoire file appears here via TCRdb, limited to in-frame rearrangements. These files lack a portion of the clones; in checked studies, under half of the deficit traces to unresolved V genes, and the cause of the others is not known. For V, J and clone size, that table is used; D and trimming come from the DNA. The table for this sample lists approximately 140,000 clones; approximately 80% of them were counted only once. The ten most abundant clones make up around 1.9% of the sample.

The cohort was made up of 500 to 800 healthy bone marrow donors. All cohort members were sampled while nominally healthy, although unrecorded immune exposures were likely present. The donor tested CMV seronegative, placing the donor among the 350 to 400 seronegative members of the cohort. A peripheral blood sample was collected from each donor, and TCR beta sequencing was performed on peripheral blood mononuclear cells. The Qiagen DNeasy Blood Extraction Kit was used to extract genomic DNA from the blood cell samples. The data were taken from a study of cytomegalovirus exposure and HLA in healthy donors (TCRdb year 2017). Context from the whole study: An earlier analysis of roughly 570 of the donors reported over 250 Gb of sequence data and 117 million unique TCR beta sequences obtained from about 170 million T cells. Using immunosequencing, the study profiled T cell repertoires from 640 or so subjects and related those repertoires to cytomegalovirus serostatus. A separate validation cohort of 100 to 150 different subjects was used in addition to the approximately 670-subject first cohort. An early release covering over 500 HLA-typed donors comprised around 300 gigabases of sequencing data and approximately 85 million unique TCR sequences. An earlier analysis of about 620 of the donors applied high-throughput TCR beta sequencing to assess whether each TCR beta V gene segment acted as functional or pseudogenic. Genome-wide SNP genotypes for about three fifths of the roughly 670 donors were used in a later genetic analysis, which treated that subset as a discovery cohort. Every repertoire in the discovery cohort had been generated on one and the same sequencing platform. To study patterns of TCR occurrence, a later analysis re-analyzed previously published TCR beta repertoires from more than 550 donors and added high-resolution HLA genotyping. The study aimed to test whether cataloging public T cell receptors could reveal signatures of past pathogen exposure. Rather than drawing on any new phenotypic data, the later analysis identified candidate immune exposures from TCR beta sequences and the way those sequences occurred across donors. HLA typing included class I and class II loci at four-digit resolution. Because of strong linkage in the cohort, roughly five DR-DQ haplotypes were treated as single units for association and clustering. High-throughput TCR immunosequencing, statistical association of individual TCRs with disease status, and machine learning were combined to predict cytomegalovirus infection status. Typing coverage varied by locus: roughly 620-640 donors for A, B, C, DRB1 and DQB1; approximately 520 for DQA1; more than 600 for DPA1; about 450 for DPB1. On average, about 240,000 unique TCR beta nucleotide sequences were sequenced per donor among more than 350 genotyped donors of the cohort, with about 19% of those sequences being non-productive. Donor age, sex, ethnicity and CMV serostatus were collected together with the repertoire data. Of the approximately 400 genotyped donors, 80% to 90% were placed in the genetic ancestry cluster associated with self-reported Caucasian donors.

Broader findings and caveats from the paper: A cluster of highly shared sequence variants was judged likely to represent a technical artifact of the sequencing pipeline. CMV serostatus was the only immune exposure information available for the cohort. According to a later genetic analysis, donors in an Asian-associated ancestry cluster had fewer N-insertions in productive TCRs than the roughly 660-donor mean. In a later genetic analysis, a missense DCLRE1C variant was associated with V-gene and J-gene trimming of TCR beta chains, and the association was replicated in an independent cohort. In a later analysis, 15,000 to 20,000 TCR beta sequences were associated with specific HLA alleles at a false discovery rate of 0.05. HLA typing was unavailable for some donors at each locus, so association tests used only the typed subset. Correlated functional status among segregating V segments might be attributable to linkage disequilibrium, but an unknown experimental factor could not be ruled out. In vitro tests confirmed that a few of the cytomegalovirus-associated TCR beta chains recognize cytomegalovirus antigens. Because counts were too low, roughly 18 rarely observed V segments, including chromosome 9 orphons, were left out of the earlier analysis of several hundred of the donors. The presence/absence analyses assumed that sequencing depth was roughly uniform across donors, and that assumption may not be true. According to a later analysis, most CMV-associated TCR beta chains appeared to be HLA-restricted, and the HLA associations seemed to be driven largely by CMV exposure. This cohort had only TCR beta chains sequenced, and the lack of alpha or paired-chain data limited which features could be detected. Compared with equally common non-associated chains, HLA-associated TCR beta chains in a later analysis were more clonally expanded and had lower generation probabilities. Some IMGT-functional V segments, including TRBV6-2 and TRBV6-3, could not be distinguished by the 87-base-pair reads and were therefore excluded. It was suggested by the authors that the approach could potentially be generalized to other disease states and immunological phenotypes. While some public TCRs were present in many individuals, most TCR sequences turned up only very rarely across donors. In both the original and validation cohorts, the classifier was reported to diagnose cytomegalovirus status with high specificity and sensitivity. A further reported finding was that TCR beta sequences accurately predicted the HLA-A and HLA-B alleles for most subjects in the first cohort. A later analysis reported that several top co-occurrence clusters appeared linked to parvovirus B19, influenza, CMV and Epstein-Barr virus. Broadly in line with IMGT annotations, most TCR beta V segments showed up in productive rearrangements about 90% or about 30% of the time in an earlier analysis of some 590 of the donors. A total of fewer than 200 TCR beta chains were listed by the study as associated with cytomegalovirus. When HLA alleles, especially DR and DQ, strongly co-occurred, attributing TCR associations to individual alleles was difficult. According to a later analysis, TCR association rates differed among HLA loci, with DRB1 alleles showing the most associated TCRs and HLA-C alleles showing the fewest.

CDR3 length: 15 amino acids, cysteine to phenylalanine. The CDR3 DNA has 45 bases and is translated from base 1. The CDR1 and CDR2 encoded by the germline V gene are SQVTM and ANQGSEA. The junction shows trimming of 3 bases on V and 3 bases on J, and the gene matches do not reach 10 bases of it. This receptor was taken from a woman aged 40 to 50 in good health and CMV-seronegative. The specimen was PBMCs. Recombination connected TRBV29-1 to TRBJ1-2; 7 central nucleotides agree with TRBD1. The DNA reads TGCAGCGTTGACGGACAGGCTCCGAGATACTATGGCTACACCTTC. Its protein is CSVDGQAPRYYGYTF.